Listed below are T cell receptor beta chains from one sample, sequenced in a study of T cells in localized non-small cell lung cancer. Generated by immunoSEQ multiplex PCR, the TCRdb table keeps only in-frame clones and is missing some. The sample carries nearly 25,000 clones, more than 90% recorded once. This material consisted of peripheral blood, taken before any cancer treatment. The receptor source for this set is a man aged 40 to 75 with stage III squamous cell lung carcinoma. Both conserved end residues are part of each CDR3. D genes are given only for firm matches. Clone size is shown for a subset of rows, as once, few, many or a class of expanded clone.

clone_size: -; j_call: TRBJ2-7; cdr3_length: 12; v_call: TRBV28; d_call: -; cdr3_aa: CASSLKGYEQYF; cdr3_nt: TGTGCCAGCAGTTTAAAGGGATACGAGCAGTACTTC
clone_size: -; j_call: TRBJ2-5; cdr3_length: 14; v_call: TRBV6-6; d_call: -; cdr3_aa: CASSYLPSVGTQYF; cdr3_nt: TGTGCCAGCAGTTACCTGCCTAGCGTTGGGACCCAGTACTTC
clone_size: -; j_call: TRBJ2-1; cdr3_length: 12; v_call: TRBV27; d_call: TRBD1; cdr3_aa: CASSFNRGLQFF; cdr3_nt: TGTGCCAGCAGCTTTAACAGGGGGCTGCAGTTCTTC
clone_size: -; j_call: TRBJ2-7; cdr3_length: 14; v_call: TRBV7-9; d_call: TRBD2; cdr3_aa: CASSGQREAYEQYF; cdr3_nt: TGTGCCAGCAGCGGGCAGCGGGAGGCCTACGAGCAGTACTTC
clone_size: few; j_call: TRBJ1-1; cdr3_length: 14; v_call: TRBV19; d_call: -; cdr3_aa: CASSSVGGNTEAFF; cdr3_nt: TGTGCCAGTAGTTCGGTTGGAGGGAACACTGAAGCTTTCTTT
clone_size: -; j_call: TRBJ1-1; cdr3_length: 13; v_call: TRBV7-2; d_call: -; cdr3_aa: CASSLSSNTEAFF; cdr3_nt: TGTGCCAGCAGCTTGTCATCAAACACTGAAGCTTTCTTT
clone_size: -; j_call: TRBJ2-7; cdr3_length: 13; v_call: TRBV7-2; d_call: TRBD2; cdr3_aa: CASQGLAIGEQYF; cdr3_nt: TGTGCCAGTCAAGGACTAGCTATTGGGGAGCAGTACTTC
clone_size: -; j_call: TRBJ2-5; cdr3_length: 15; v_call: TRBV4-1; d_call: TRBD2; cdr3_aa: CASSPTSGGGETQYF; cdr3_nt: TGCGCCAGCAGCCCTACTAGCGGGGGGGGAGAGACCCAGTACTTC
clone_size: -; j_call: TRBJ1-1; cdr3_length: 16; v_call: TRBV7-2; d_call: -; cdr3_aa: CASSLESFLGNTEAFF; cdr3_nt: TGTGCCAGCAGCTTAGAGTCGTTTCTCGGGAACACTGAAGCTTTCTTT
clone_size: -; j_call: TRBJ1-4; cdr3_length: 19; v_call: TRBV29-1; d_call: -; cdr3_aa: CSVDFFAPGSRSTNEKLFF; cdr3_nt: TGCAGCGTTGATTTTTTCGCACCAGGTTCCCGCTCAACTAATGAAAAACTGTTTTTT
clone_size: -; j_call: TRBJ2-5; cdr3_length: 14; v_call: TRBV5-8; d_call: TRBD1; cdr3_aa: CASLTGGQGETQYF; cdr3_nt: TGTGCCAGCCTAACGGGGGGACAGGGCGAGACCCAGTACTTC
clone_size: -; j_call: TRBJ2-3; cdr3_length: 16; v_call: TRBV4-2; d_call: -; cdr3_aa: CASSQEGVGGTDTQYF; cdr3_nt: TGTGCCAGCAGCCAAGAAGGAGTTGGCGGCACAGATACGCAGTATTTT
clone_size: -; j_call: TRBJ2-5; cdr3_length: 14; v_call: TRBV28; d_call: -; cdr3_aa: CASSLYRGGETQYF; cdr3_nt: TGTGCCAGCAGTTTATACAGGGGGGGAGAGACCCAGTACTTC
clone_size: -; j_call: TRBJ2-5; cdr3_length: 13; v_call: TRBV7-9; d_call: TRBD2; cdr3_aa: CASSYGGAETQYF; cdr3_nt: TGTGCCAGCAGCTACGGGGGGGCGGAGACCCAGTACTTC
clone_size: -; j_call: TRBJ2-5; cdr3_length: 14; v_call: TRBV5-1; d_call: TRBD1; cdr3_aa: CASSPGGPQETQYF; cdr3_nt: TGCGCCAGCAGCCCAGGGGGACCTCAGGAGACCCAGTACTTC
clone_size: -; j_call: TRBJ1-5; cdr3_length: 16; v_call: TRBV18; d_call: -; cdr3_aa: CASSPTEFSSNQPQHF; cdr3_nt: TGTGCCAGCTCCCCCACGGAGTTTTCGAGCAATCAGCCCCAGCATTTT
clone_size: -; j_call: TRBJ2-1; cdr3_length: 12; v_call: TRBV6-5; d_call: -; cdr3_aa: CASSYIGKGEFF; cdr3_nt: TGTGCCAGCAGTTATATCGGAAAAGGGGAGTTCTTC
clone_size: -; j_call: TRBJ2-3; cdr3_length: 15; v_call: TRBV5-1; d_call: -; cdr3_aa: CASLPQGTSTDTQYF; cdr3_nt: TGCGCCAGCCTCCCCCAGGGGACTAGCACAGATACGCAGTATTTT
clone_size: -; j_call: TRBJ2-7; cdr3_length: 12; v_call: TRBV11-2; d_call: -; cdr3_aa: CASRGGEYEQYF; cdr3_nt: TGTGCCAGCAGGGGGGGCGAATACGAGCAGTACTTC
clone_size: -; j_call: TRBJ1-1; cdr3_length: 13; v_call: TRBV5-1; d_call: -; cdr3_aa: CASRTTGNTEAFF; cdr3_nt: TGCGCCAGCAGAACGACAGGGAACACTGAAGCTTTCTTT
clone_size: -; j_call: TRBJ2-7; cdr3_length: 13; v_call: TRBV2; d_call: -; cdr3_aa: CASSVVQGREQYF; cdr3_nt: TGTGCCAGCAGTGTGGTTCAGGGCCGCGAGCAGTACTTC
clone_size: once; j_call: TRBJ2-5; cdr3_length: 14; v_call: TRBV5-4; d_call: TRBD1; cdr3_aa: CASSLAGTGETQYF; cdr3_nt: TGTGCCAGCAGCTTGGCCGGGACAGGGGAGACCCAGTACTTC
clone_size: -; j_call: TRBJ2-6; cdr3_length: 17; v_call: TRBV18; d_call: -; cdr3_aa: CASSPRQEISGANVLTF; cdr3_nt: TGTGCCAGCTCACCAAGACAGGAGATCTCTGGGGCCAACGTCCTGACTTTC
clone_size: -; j_call: TRBJ1-1; cdr3_length: 15; v_call: TRBV19; d_call: -; cdr3_aa: CASRGTPTGNTEAFF; cdr3_nt: TGTGCCAGTAGAGGGACCCCTACAGGGAACACTGAAGCTTTCTTT
clone_size: -; j_call: TRBJ1-1; cdr3_length: 14; v_call: TRBV4-3; d_call: -; cdr3_aa: CASSLMDSYTEAFF; cdr3_nt: TGCGCCAGCAGCCTTATGGACAGTTACACTGAAGCTTTCTTT
clone_size: -; j_call: TRBJ2-1; cdr3_length: 15; v_call: TRBV2; d_call: -; cdr3_aa: CASSEDPSSYNEQFF; cdr3_nt: TGTGCCAGCAGTGAAGATCCGAGCTCCTACAATGAGCAGTTCTTC
clone_size: few; j_call: TRBJ1-3; cdr3_length: 15; v_call: TRBV7-9; d_call: -; cdr3_aa: CASSLMDISGNTIYF; cdr3_nt: TGTGCCAGCAGCTTAATGGACATCTCTGGAAACACCATATATTTT
clone_size: -; j_call: TRBJ2-4; cdr3_length: 14; v_call: TRBV28; d_call: -; cdr3_aa: CASSFADPLNIQYF; cdr3_nt: TGTGCCAGCAGTTTCGCGGACCCCCTCAACATTCAGTACTTC
clone_size: -; j_call: TRBJ1-1; cdr3_length: 15; v_call: TRBV7-2; d_call: TRBD1; cdr3_aa: CASSLDRDRGSVAFF; cdr3_nt: TGTGCCAGCAGCTTAGACCGGGACAGGGGGTCGGTGGCTTTCTTT
clone_size: -; j_call: TRBJ1-5; cdr3_length: 14; v_call: TRBV19; d_call: -; cdr3_aa: CASIGRDGHQPQHF; cdr3_nt: TGTGCCAGTATTGGCAGGGACGGCCATCAGCCCCAGCATTTT
clone_size: once; j_call: TRBJ2-3; cdr3_length: 15; v_call: TRBV7-2; d_call: -; cdr3_aa: CASSDDRPRGDTQYF; cdr3_nt: TGTGCCAGCAGCGACGACCGACCCCGAGGAGATACGCAGTATTTT
clone_size: -; j_call: TRBJ2-7; cdr3_length: 15; v_call: TRBV7-2; d_call: TRBD1; cdr3_aa: CASSSTGFSSYEQYF; cdr3_nt: TGTGCCAGCAGCTCGACAGGGTTCAGTTCCTACGAGCAGTACTTC
clone_size: -; j_call: TRBJ2-1; cdr3_length: 16; v_call: TRBV4-2; d_call: TRBD2; cdr3_aa: CASSQDGAGSYNEQFF; cdr3_nt: TGTGCCAGCAGCCAAGATGGAGCGGGATCCTACAATGAGCAGTTCTTC
clone_size: -; j_call: TRBJ1-1; cdr3_length: 16; v_call: TRBV4-2; d_call: -; cdr3_aa: CASSSEGAGWNTEAFF; cdr3_nt: TGTGCCAGCAGCAGTGAAGGGGCAGGGTGGAACACTGAAGCTTTCTTT
clone_size: -; j_call: TRBJ2-5; cdr3_length: 12; v_call: TRBV27; d_call: -; cdr3_aa: CASKGFPGEQYF; cdr3_nt: TGTGCCAGCAAGGGTTTCCCCGGAGAGCAGTACTTC
clone_size: -; j_call: TRBJ2-1; cdr3_length: 19; v_call: TRBV5-1; d_call: TRBD2; cdr3_aa: CASSSLTSGPQPINNEQFF; cdr3_nt: TGCGCCAGCAGCTCGCTGACTAGCGGACCTCAACCAATAAACAATGAGCAGTTCTTC
clone_size: -; j_call: TRBJ2-7; cdr3_length: 15; v_call: TRBV6-5; d_call: TRBD1; cdr3_aa: CASSPPRDRGYEQYF; cdr3_nt: TGTGCCAGCAGTCCACCCCGGGACAGGGGCTACGAGCAGTACTTC
clone_size: -; j_call: TRBJ2-2; cdr3_length: 15; v_call: TRBV10-3; d_call: -; cdr3_aa: CATQAGATNTGELFF; cdr3_nt: TGTGCCACCCAGGCAGGGGCCACCAACACCGGGGAGCTGTTTTTT
clone_size: -; j_call: TRBJ1-1; cdr3_length: 15; v_call: TRBV10-3; d_call: -; cdr3_aa: CAIRDPQGSNTEAFF; cdr3_nt: TGTGCCATCAGGGACCCACAGGGATCGAACACTGAAGCTTTCTTT
clone_size: -; j_call: TRBJ1-6; cdr3_length: 17; v_call: TRBV4-3; d_call: TRBD1; cdr3_aa: CASSQEHRTGGHSPLHF; cdr3_nt: TGCGCCAGCAGCCAAGAACATCGGACAGGGGGCCATTCACCCCTCCACTTT
clone_size: -; j_call: TRBJ1-2; cdr3_length: 13; v_call: TRBV28; d_call: -; cdr3_aa: CACGDGRNYGYTF; cdr3_nt: TGTGCCTGCGGGGATGGTCGAAACTATGGCTACACCTTC
clone_size: -; j_call: TRBJ2-7; cdr3_length: 16; v_call: TRBV28; d_call: TRBD1; cdr3_aa: CASSTQGARRGLEQYF; cdr3_nt: TGTGCCAGCAGTACCCAGGGGGCGCGACGGGGACTCGAGCAGTACTTC
clone_size: -; j_call: TRBJ1-2; cdr3_length: 15; v_call: TRBV6-5; d_call: -; cdr3_aa: CASSPGGSRHYGYTF; cdr3_nt: TGTGCCAGCAGCCCGGGTGGGAGTCGGCACTATGGCTACACCTTC
clone_size: -; j_call: TRBJ1-2; cdr3_length: 15; v_call: TRBV27; d_call: TRBD1; cdr3_aa: CASSLGSTGGYGYTF; cdr3_nt: TGTGCCAGCAGTTTAGGGTCGACAGGGGGATATGGCTACACCTTC
clone_size: -; j_call: TRBJ2-3; cdr3_length: 15; v_call: TRBV6-1; d_call: -; cdr3_aa: CASSETRVGTDTQYF; cdr3_nt: TGTGCCAGCAGTGAAACTAGGGTGGGAACAGATACGCAGTATTTT
clone_size: -; j_call: TRBJ1-5; cdr3_length: 15; v_call: TRBV7-2; d_call: -; cdr3_aa: CASSLEGYSNQPQHF; cdr3_nt: TGTGCCAGCAGCTTAGAGGGGTATAGCAATCAGCCCCAGCATTTT
clone_size: few; j_call: TRBJ2-4; cdr3_length: 16; v_call: TRBV2; d_call: TRBD2; cdr3_aa: CASSGAGGLAKNIQYF; cdr3_nt: TGTGCCAGCAGTGGGGCGGGAGGGTTAGCCAAAAACATTCAGTACTTC
clone_size: -; j_call: TRBJ2-1; cdr3_length: 16; v_call: TRBV19; d_call: TRBD2; cdr3_aa: CASTPSAGGSYNEQFF; cdr3_nt: TGTGCCAGTACCCCCTCAGCGGGGGGGTCCTACAATGAGCAGTTCTTC
clone_size: -; j_call: TRBJ1-2; cdr3_length: 16; v_call: TRBV6-5; d_call: -; cdr3_aa: CASSYSKGWGVAGYTF; cdr3_nt: TGTGCCAGCAGTTACTCGAAGGGGTGGGGGGTCGCTGGCTACACCTTC
clone_size: -; j_call: TRBJ2-7; cdr3_length: 14; v_call: TRBV5-1; d_call: -; cdr3_aa: CASSQSGSTYEQYF; cdr3_nt: TGCGCCAGCAGCCAGAGCGGGTCTACTTACGAGCAGTACTTC
clone_size: -; j_call: TRBJ1-6; cdr3_length: 15; v_call: TRBV7-9; d_call: -; cdr3_aa: CASSSLRDRDSPLHF; cdr3_nt: TGTGCCAGCAGCTCTCTCCGGGACCGAGATTCACCCCTCCACTTT
clone_size: -; j_call: TRBJ1-1; cdr3_length: 14; v_call: TRBV19; d_call: TRBD1; cdr3_aa: CASSITGGEAEAFF; cdr3_nt: TGTGCCAGTAGTATCACAGGGGGCGAGGCTGAAGCTTTCTTT
clone_size: -; j_call: TRBJ1-5; cdr3_length: 12; v_call: TRBV7-8; d_call: -; cdr3_aa: CASSSLDQPQHF; cdr3_nt: TGTGCCAGCAGCTCCCTCGATCAGCCCCAGCATTTT